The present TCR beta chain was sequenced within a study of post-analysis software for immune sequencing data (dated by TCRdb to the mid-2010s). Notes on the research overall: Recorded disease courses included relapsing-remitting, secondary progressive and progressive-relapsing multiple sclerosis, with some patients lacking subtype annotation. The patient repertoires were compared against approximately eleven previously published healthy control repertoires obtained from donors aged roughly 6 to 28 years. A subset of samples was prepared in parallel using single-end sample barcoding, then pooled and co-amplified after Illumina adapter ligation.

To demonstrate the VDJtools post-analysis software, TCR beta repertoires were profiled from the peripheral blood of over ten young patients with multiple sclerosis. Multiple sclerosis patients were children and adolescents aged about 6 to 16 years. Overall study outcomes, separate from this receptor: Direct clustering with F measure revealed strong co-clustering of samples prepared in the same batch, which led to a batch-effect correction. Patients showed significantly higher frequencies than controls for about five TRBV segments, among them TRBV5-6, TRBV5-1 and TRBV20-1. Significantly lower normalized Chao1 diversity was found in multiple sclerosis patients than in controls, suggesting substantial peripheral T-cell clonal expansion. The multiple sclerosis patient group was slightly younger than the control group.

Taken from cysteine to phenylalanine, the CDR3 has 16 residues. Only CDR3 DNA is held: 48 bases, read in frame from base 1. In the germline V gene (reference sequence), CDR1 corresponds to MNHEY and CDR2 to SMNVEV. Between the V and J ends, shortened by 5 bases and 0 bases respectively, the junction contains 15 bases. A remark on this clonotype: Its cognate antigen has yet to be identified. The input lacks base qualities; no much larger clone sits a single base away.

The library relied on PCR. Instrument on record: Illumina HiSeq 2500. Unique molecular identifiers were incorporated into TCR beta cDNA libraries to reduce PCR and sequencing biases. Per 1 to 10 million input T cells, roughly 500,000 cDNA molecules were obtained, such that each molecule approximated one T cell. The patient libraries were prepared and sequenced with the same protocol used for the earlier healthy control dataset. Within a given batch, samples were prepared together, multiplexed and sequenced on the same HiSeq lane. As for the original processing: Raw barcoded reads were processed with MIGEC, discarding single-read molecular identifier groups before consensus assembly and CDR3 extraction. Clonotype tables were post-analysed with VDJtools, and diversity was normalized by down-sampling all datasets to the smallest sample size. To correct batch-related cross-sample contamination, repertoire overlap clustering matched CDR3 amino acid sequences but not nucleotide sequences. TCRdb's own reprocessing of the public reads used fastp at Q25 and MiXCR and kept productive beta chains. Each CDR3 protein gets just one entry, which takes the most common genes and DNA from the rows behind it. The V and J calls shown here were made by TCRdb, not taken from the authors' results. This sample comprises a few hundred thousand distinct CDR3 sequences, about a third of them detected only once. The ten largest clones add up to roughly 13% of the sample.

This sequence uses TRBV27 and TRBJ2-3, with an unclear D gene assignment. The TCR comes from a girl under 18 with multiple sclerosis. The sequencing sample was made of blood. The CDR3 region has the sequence CASSPLGSESTDTQYF. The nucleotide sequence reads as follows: TGTGCCAGCAGTCCCCTCGGTTCCGAAAGCACAGATACGCAGTATTTT.